This T cell receptor beta chain was profiled in a study of shared clonotypes between healthy human individuals. Every immunoSEQ plate was one replicate of a subset's evenly spread DNA. Sequencing used immunoSEQ multiplex PCR; TCRdb keeps in-frame clones, though not all of them. The table has over a million clones, around 98% seen once; the top ten hold roughly 0.45%. This clone was detected once. V lost 4 bases and J 0 bases, leaving 7 bases between the germline ends. The CDR3 is 14 amino acids. Germline V lookup: CDR1 SEHNR, CDR2 FQNEAQ (reference sequence). Donors were healthy HIV-negative adults without recently reported acute infections or vaccinations.

The sequencing input was naive CD4+ T cells sorted from blood. Subset noted: CD45RA+ positively selected. This TCR derives from a man aged 30 to 45 in good health. The chain carries TRBV7-9 and TRBJ2-1, with no clear D. The CDR3 nucleotides are TGTGCCAGCAGCTCCCTGGGCTCCTACAATGAGCAGTTCTTC. Protein sequence: CASSSLGSYNEQFF.